A single sample gave rise to the 3 T cell receptor beta chains below, sequenced in a study of identical twins. TCRdb ran MiXCR on the 5' RACE reads and lists one entry per CDR3 protein. The data contain about 500,000 distinct CDR3 sequences, more than 13% of them seen just once; the ten biggest clones take up 0.8% to 1%. These same records also appear under a second study, on yellow fever vaccine responses in identical twins.

Sequencing used CD4+ T cells sorted from blood. These receptors originate from a woman under 30 in good health.

The chain employs TRBV12-3 or TRBV12-4 and TRBJ1-3; D is unresolved. The CDR3 covers 11 residues. Trimming cost V 6 bases and J 6 bases, with 6 bases left between them. CDR3 protein: CASSPLNTIYF. DNA of the CDR3: TGTGCCAGCAGCCCTCTAAACACCATATATTTT.

The chain uses TRBV11-2 and TRBJ2-1; tentatively, D is TRBD1 or TRBD2 (6 bases each). With 2 bases removed from V and 8 bases from J, the gap between germline ends came to 16 bases. Germline CDR1 SGHAT, CDR2 FQNNGV. The length of the CDR3 is 15 residues. The CDR3 coding sequence is TGTGCCAGCAGCTTAAGGGGGGCAGGGAACGATGAGCAGTTCTTC. This translates into CASSLRGAGNDEQFF.

The chain employs TRBV2 and TRBJ2-5; 11 nucleotides line up with TRBD2. This CDR3 is built from 15 residues. The germline CDR1 and CDR2 sequences are SNHLY and FYNNEI. Losses at the gene ends were 6 bases for V and 2 bases for J; bases not matched to a gene: 5. The CDR3 protein is CASSPTSGAQETQYF. DNA for the CDR3: TGTGCCAGCAGCCCGACTAGCGGGGCTCAAGAGACCCAGTACTTC.